This T cell receptor (beta chain) was captured in a study of patients and donors after allogeneic stem cell transplantation. TCRdb reprocessed the RT-PCR reads via MiXCR and lists one record per CDR3 protein. The sample lists about a million distinct CDR3 sequences, more than 15% occurring once. V was shortened by 0 bases and J by 5 bases, with 13 bases between the two germline ends. Germline V lookup: CDR1 DFQATT, CDR2 SNEGSKA (reference sequence). The CDR3 sequence is 14 residues long. The sample taken for sequencing was blood, either unsorted or a sorted T cell fraction (not recorded which). The sequence came from a human donor who was either an allogeneic HSCT recipient or a stem cell or donor lymphocyte infusion donor (not recorded which). It is not recorded whose cells these are; they may come from a transplant donor. The chain employs TRBV20-1 and TRBJ2-5; no definite D call. The CDR3 nucleotides read TGCAGTGCTAGAGATGGGTCACCAACTGAGACCCAGTACTTC. Protein: CSARDGSPTETQYF.